The 2 T cell receptor beta chains reported below all come from one sample, sequenced in a study of cytomegalovirus exposure and HLA in healthy donors. The PCR had 60 Vbeta and 13 Jbeta primers. Clones were read by immunoSEQ multiplex PCR, and TCRdb kept only the in-frame ones, dropping some. The sample carries about 120,000 clones, around 79% recorded once. Sequencing was performed on PBMCs. The receptors were gathered from a young woman in good health and CMV-seronegative.

The chain is built from TRBV19 and TRBJ1-2; maybe TRBD1 (5 bases). CDR3 size: 11 residues. Germline assignment: CDR1 LNHDA and CDR2 SQIVND (reference sequence). V was cut by 11 bases and J by 1 base, with 8 bases left in between. In nucleotides, the CDR3 is TGTGCCGGCAGGGATAACTATGGCTACACCTTC. It yields the protein CAGRDNYGYTF. Looking up the rest from reference TRBV19 and TRBJ1-2 gives the full variable domain: DGGITQSPKYLFRKEGQNVTLSCEQNLNHDAMYWYRQDPGQGLRLIYYSQIVNDFQKGDIAEGYSVSREKKESFPLTVTSAQKNPTAFYLCAGRDNYGYTFGSGTRLTVV.

This clone turned up a few times. This rearrangement joins TRBV30 to TRBJ2-7; 8 nucleotides match TRBD1. Unmatched junction bases numbered 6, after V lost 3 bases and J lost 2 bases. CDR1 GTSNPN and CDR2 SVGIG come from the germline V gene (reference sequence). This CDR3 has 14 residues. The CDR3 sequence: CAWSPGQATYEQYF. For the CDR3, the DNA is TGTGCCTGGAGCCCGGGACAGGCAACCTACGAGCAGTACTTC.